The entry below describes one TCR beta chain. The sample is drawn from a study of molecular identifiers for immune sequencing clone quantification. Whole-study context: Across replicate runs, RNA obtained from about 21,000 or 97,000 naive CD8 cells was divided into five, with four undergoing sequencing.

As previously described, bulk TCR libraries were made using listed TCR primers. TCRdb re-called the PCR reads with MiXCR, one entry per CDR3 protein. The sample lists roughly 630,000 distinct CDR3 sequences; 25% were seen once. CDR1 and CDR2 from the germline V gene are MDHEN and SYDVKM. This CDR3 is 15 amino acids long. V lost 6 bases and J 3 bases, leaving 15 bases between the germline ends. Input for naive CD8 libraries was about 19,000 to 1,100,000 sorted cells; the RNA fraction used was 10%, 30% or 50%. Naive CD8 T cells, phenotype CD8+CD4-CCR7+CD45RA+, were sorted. The clonotype was recovered from a human donor in good health. Some libraries in this study had Jurkat cell RNA spiked in. The V and J genes are TRBV28 and TRBJ1-5; D gene unclear. Sequencing was done on a sample of naive CD8+ T cells from blood, with Jurkat cell RNA spiked in. Subset meaning: FACS-sorted CD8+CD4-CCR7+CD45RA+ naive T cells. This chain's CDR3 is CASRSRRDLNQPQHF. CDR3 nucleotide sequence: TGTGCCAGCAGGAGCAGACGCGACCTCAATCAGCCCCAGCATTTT.